These 3 T cell receptor beta chains were all obtained from the same sample, sequenced in a study of T cells in Graves' hyperthyroidism and ophthalmopathy. TCR beta CDR3 regions were amplified from RNA transcripts. Using the HTBI primer set, a first-round RT-PCR was run on the TCR CDR3. From the multiplex PCR reads, TCRdb called clonotypes with MiXCR, one entry per CDR3 protein. The table shows 300,000 to 450,000 distinct CDR3 sequences, with 25% occurring only once. Input material: blood. These receptors all come from a man aged 50 or older with Graves' hyperthyroidism.

This clonotype was observed many times. This sequence joins TRBV18 and TRBJ2-1; D gene uncertain. Deletions cut 2 bases from V and 8 bases from J, with 7 bases between. The CDR3 totals 12 residues. In germline, CDR1 is KGHSH, CDR2 LQKENI. In DNA, the CDR3 is TGTGCCAGCTCACCATCAGCCGATGAGCAGTTCTTC. Translated, it gives CASSPSADEQFF.

V gene TRBV7-9 combines with J gene TRBJ2-3, with D perhaps assigned TRBD1 or TRBD2 (5 bases each). The V end lost 1 base, the J end lost 4 bases, and 12 bases lay between the germline ends. Germline CDR1 reads SEHNR; CDR2 reads FQNEAQ (reference sequence). The CDR3 length is 15 residues. The CDR3 spells CASSLGPVGADTQYF. In nucleotides, the CDR3 is TGTGCCAGCAGCTTAGGGCCAGTGGGGGCAGATACGCAGTATTTT.

The rearrangement joins TRBV30 to TRBJ2-2; no firm D call. CDR1 is GTSNPN and CDR2 is SVGIG in the germline V gene (reference sequence). The CDR3 runs to 13 residues. V was pared by 2 bases and J by 2 bases, with 6 bases between. As DNA, the CDR3 is TGTGCCTGGAGTTTCTCTAACACCGGGGAGCTGTTTTTT. This translates into CAWSFSNTGELFF.